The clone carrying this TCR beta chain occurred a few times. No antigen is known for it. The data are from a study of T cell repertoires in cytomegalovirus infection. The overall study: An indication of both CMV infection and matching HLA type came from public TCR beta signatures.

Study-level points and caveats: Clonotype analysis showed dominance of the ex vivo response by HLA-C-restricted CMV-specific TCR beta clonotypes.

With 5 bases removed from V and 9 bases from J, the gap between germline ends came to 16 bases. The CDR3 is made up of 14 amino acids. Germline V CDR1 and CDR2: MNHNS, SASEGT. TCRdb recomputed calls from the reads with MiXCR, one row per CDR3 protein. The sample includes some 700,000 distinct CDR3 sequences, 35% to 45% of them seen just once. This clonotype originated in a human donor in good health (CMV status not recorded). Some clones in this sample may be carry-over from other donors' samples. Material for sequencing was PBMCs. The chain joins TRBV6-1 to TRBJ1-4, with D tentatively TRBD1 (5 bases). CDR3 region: CASSSTGTLKKLFF. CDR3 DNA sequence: TGTGCCAGCAGTTCAACGGGGACCTTGAAAAAACTGTTTTTT.